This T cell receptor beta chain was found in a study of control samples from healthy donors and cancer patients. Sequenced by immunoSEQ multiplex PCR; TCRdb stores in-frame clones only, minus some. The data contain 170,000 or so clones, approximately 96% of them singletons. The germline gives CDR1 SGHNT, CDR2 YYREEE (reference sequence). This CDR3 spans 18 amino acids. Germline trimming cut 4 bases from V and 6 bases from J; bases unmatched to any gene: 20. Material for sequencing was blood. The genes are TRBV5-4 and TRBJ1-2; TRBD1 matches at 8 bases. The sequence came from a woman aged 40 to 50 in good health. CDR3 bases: TGTGCCAGCAGCCCTTTATTAGTTCAGGGGGCGTTAAACAATGGCTACACCTTC. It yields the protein CASSPLLVQGALNNGYTF.